This T cell receptor (beta chain) was captured by sequencing in a study of regulatory T cells in long-lasting Graves disease. Study overall: Disease was considered persistent Graves' disease after over 5 years of antithyroid drugs (with positive TSH receptor antibodies).

This clonotype was seen at least ten times. The germline V gene encodes CDR1 MDHEN and CDR2 SYDVKM. The CDR3 contains 14 residues. With 10 bases clipped from V and 2 bases from J, the junction kept 10 bases outside the gene matches. iRepertoire HTBI primers and Arm-PCR of CDR3 regions built TCR beta libraries. As processed by the authors: Samples revealed fewer than 65 TRBV and over 12 TRBJ segments. MiXCR, applied by TCRdb to the multiplex PCR reads, yields one record per CDR3 protein. None of the V and J calls come from the authors' own analysis; TCRdb made them. The data contain 300,000 to 350,000 distinct CDR3 sequences, about 20% of them singletons. Stated time point: persistent/refractory GD, antithyroid drugs over 5 years with positive TRAb. The TCR library was made from RNA that had been extracted from PBMCs in TRIzol. It was American Thyroid Association guidelines that determined Graves' disease diagnosis.

The receptor was isolated from a female donor with Graves disease. V and J are TRBV28 and TRBJ2-7, with TRBD1 matching over 8 bases. The sample consisted of peripheral blood mononuclear cells (PBMCs), taken when the disease was refractory, from a patient treated with antithyroid drugs. Here the CDR3 reads CATSTGTGAYEQYF. DNA of the CDR3: TGTGCCACCTCGACCGGGACAGGAGCCTACGAGCAGTACTTC.